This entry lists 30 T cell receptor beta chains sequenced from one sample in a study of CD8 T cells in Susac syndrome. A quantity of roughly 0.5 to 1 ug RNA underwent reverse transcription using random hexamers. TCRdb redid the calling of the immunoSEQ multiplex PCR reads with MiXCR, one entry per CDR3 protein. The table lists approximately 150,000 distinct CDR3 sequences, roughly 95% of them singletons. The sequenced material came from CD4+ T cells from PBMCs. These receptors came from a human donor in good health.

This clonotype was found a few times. The CDR3, as DNA: TGTGCCAGCAGCCCCCGACAGGGTGGCTACGAGCAGTACTTC. It is translated as CASSPRQGGYEQYF. The V call is TRBV9, the J call TRBJ2-7, with TRBD1 identical over 7 bases. The CDR3 is made up of 14 amino acids. Germline V CDR1 and CDR2: SGDLS, YYNGEE. V shed 4 bases, J shed 3 bases, and the junction held 7 bases outside the gene matches.

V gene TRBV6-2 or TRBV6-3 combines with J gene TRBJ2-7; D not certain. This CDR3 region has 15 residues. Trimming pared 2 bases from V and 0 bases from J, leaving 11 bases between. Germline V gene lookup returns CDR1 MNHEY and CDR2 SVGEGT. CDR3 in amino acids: CASSYILGDSYEQYF. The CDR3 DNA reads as TGTGCCAGCAGTTACATTCTTGGAGACTCCTACGAGCAGTACTTC.

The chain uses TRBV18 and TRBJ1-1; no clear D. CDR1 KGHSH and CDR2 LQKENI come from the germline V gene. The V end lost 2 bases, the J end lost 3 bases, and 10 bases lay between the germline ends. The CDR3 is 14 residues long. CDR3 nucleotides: TGTGCCAGCTCACCATCGGCAGGATACACTGAAGCTTTCTTT. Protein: CASSPSAGYTEAFF.

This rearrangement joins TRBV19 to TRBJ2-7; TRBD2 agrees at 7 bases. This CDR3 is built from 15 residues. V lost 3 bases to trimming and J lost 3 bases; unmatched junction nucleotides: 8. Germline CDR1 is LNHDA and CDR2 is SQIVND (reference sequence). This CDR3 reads CASSIGPGEGYEQYF. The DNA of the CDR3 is TGTGCCAGTAGTATTGGCCCCGGGGAGGGCTACGAGCAGTACTTC.

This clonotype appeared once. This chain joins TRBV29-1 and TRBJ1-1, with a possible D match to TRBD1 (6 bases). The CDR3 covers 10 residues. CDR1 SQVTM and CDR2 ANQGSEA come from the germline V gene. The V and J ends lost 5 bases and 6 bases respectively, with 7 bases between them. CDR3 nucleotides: TGCAGCGTTCAGGGGCCTGAAGCTTTCTTT. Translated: CSVQGPEAFF. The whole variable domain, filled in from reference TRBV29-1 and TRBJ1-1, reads SAVISQKPSRDICQRGTSLTIQCQVDSQVTMMFWYRQQPGQSLTLIATANQGSEATYESGFVIDKFPISRPNLTFSTLTVSNMSPEDSSIYLCSVQGPEAFFGQGTRLTVV.

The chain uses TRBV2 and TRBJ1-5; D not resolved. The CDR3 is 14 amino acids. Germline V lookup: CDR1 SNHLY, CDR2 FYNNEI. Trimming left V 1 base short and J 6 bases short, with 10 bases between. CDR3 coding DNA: TGTGCCAGCAGTGAAGGGAGCAGGAGTCAGCCCCAGCATTTT. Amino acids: CASSEGSRSQPQHF.

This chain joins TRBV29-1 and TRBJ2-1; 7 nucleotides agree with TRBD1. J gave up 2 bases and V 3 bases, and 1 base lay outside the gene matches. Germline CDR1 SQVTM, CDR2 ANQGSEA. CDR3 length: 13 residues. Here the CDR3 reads CSVDGTAYNEQFF. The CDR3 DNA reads TGCAGCGTTGACGGGACAGCCTACAATGAGCAGTTCTTC.

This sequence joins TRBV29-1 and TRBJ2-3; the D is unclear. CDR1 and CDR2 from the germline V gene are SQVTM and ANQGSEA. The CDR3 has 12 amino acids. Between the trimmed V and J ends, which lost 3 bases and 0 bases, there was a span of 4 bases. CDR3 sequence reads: CSVESSTDTQYF. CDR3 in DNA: TGCAGCGTTGAGTCGAGCACAGATACGCAGTATTTT.

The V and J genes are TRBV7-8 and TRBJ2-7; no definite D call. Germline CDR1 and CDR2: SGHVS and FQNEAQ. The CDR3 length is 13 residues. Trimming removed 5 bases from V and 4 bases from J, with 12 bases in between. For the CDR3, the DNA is TGTGCCAGCAGCAGAGGAACAGAATACGAGCAGTACTTC. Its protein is CASSRGTEYEQYF.

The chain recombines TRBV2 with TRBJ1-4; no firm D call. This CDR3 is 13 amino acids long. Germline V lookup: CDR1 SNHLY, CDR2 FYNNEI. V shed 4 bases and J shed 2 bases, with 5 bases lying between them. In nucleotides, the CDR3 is TGTGCCAGCAGTGGGGTGACTAATGAAAAACTGTTTTTT. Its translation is CASSGVTNEKLFF.

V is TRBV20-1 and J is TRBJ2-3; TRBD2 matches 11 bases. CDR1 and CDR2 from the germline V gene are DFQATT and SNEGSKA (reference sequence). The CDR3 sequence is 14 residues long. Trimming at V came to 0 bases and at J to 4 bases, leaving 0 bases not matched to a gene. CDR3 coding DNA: TGCAGTGCTAGAGATAGCGGGGGGGCAGATACGCAGTATTTT. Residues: CSARDSGGADTQYF.

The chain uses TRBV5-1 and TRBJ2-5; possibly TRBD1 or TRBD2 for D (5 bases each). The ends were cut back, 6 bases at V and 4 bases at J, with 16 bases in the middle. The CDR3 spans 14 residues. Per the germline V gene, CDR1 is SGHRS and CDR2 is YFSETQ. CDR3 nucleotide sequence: TGCGCCAGCAAAACGGGGCCGGTGGGAGAGACCCAGTACTTC. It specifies CASKTGPVGETQYF.

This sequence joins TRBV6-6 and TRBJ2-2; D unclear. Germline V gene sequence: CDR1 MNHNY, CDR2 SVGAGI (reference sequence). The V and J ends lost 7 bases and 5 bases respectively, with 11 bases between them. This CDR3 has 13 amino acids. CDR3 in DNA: TGTGCCAGCACTCAGTGGGTTACCGGGGAGCTGTTTTTT. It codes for CASTQWVTGELFF.

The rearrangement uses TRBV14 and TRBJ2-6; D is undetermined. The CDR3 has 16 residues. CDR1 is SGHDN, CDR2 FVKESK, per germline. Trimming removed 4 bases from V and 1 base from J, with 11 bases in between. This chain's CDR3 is CASSPHVGSGANVLTF. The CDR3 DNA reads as TGTGCCAGCAGCCCCCATGTGGGGTCTGGGGCCAACGTCCTGACTTTC.

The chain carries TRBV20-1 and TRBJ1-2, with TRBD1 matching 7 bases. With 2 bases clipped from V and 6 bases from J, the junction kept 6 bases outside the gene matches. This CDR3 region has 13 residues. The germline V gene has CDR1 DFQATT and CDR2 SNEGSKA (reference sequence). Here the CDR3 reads CSARQGGRDGYTF. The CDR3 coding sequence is TGCAGTGCTAGACAGGGGGGGCGGGATGGCTACACCTTC.

The DNA of the CDR3 is TGCAGGGCAAGACCTCTAGCGGGGGTTCTGGATACGCAGTATTTT. This sequence encodes CRARPLAGVLDTQYF. V usage is TRBV20-1 and J usage is TRBJ2-3; the match to TRBD2 covers 10 bases. Per the germline V gene, CDR1 is DFQATT and CDR2 is SNEGSKA (reference sequence). CDR3 length: 15 residues.

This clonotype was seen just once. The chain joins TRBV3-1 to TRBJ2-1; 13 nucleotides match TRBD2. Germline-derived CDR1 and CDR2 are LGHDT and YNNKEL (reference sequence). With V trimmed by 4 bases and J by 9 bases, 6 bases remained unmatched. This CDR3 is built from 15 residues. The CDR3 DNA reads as TGTGCCAGCAGCCCGCGACTAGCGGGGGGCGTTGAGCAGTTCTTC. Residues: CASSPRLAGGVEQFF.

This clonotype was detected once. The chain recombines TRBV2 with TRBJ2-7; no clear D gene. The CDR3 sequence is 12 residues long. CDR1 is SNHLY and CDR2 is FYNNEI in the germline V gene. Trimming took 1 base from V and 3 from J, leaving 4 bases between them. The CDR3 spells CASSEGVYEQYF. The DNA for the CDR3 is TGTGCCAGCAGTGAAGGCGTCTACGAGCAGTACTTC.

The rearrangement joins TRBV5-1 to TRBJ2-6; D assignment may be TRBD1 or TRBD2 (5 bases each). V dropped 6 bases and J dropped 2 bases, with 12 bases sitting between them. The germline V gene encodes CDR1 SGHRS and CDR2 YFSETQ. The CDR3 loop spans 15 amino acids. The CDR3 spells CASKLRGPGANVLTF. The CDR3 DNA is TGCGCCAGCAAATTGAGGGGCCCTGGGGCCAACGTCCTGACTTTC.

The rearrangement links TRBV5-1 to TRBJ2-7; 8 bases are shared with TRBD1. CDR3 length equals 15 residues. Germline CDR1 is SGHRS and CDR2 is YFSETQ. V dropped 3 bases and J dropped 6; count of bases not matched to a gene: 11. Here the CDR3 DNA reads TGCGCCAGCAGCTCGGGACAGGCAGGACCGGGCGAGCAGTACTTC. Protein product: CASSSGQAGPGEQYF.

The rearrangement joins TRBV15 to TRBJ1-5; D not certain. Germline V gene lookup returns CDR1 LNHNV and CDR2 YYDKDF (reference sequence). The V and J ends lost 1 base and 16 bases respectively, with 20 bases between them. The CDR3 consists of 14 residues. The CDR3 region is CATSRAGREGEEHF. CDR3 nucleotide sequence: TGTGCCACCAGCAGAGCTGGTCGGGAGGGTGAGGAACATTTT.

CDR3: CASSFTGLQSNSPLHF. The CDR3 DNA follows: TGTGCCAGCAGCTTCACAGGCCTCCAATCGAATTCACCCCTCCACTTT. The chain joins TRBV11-2 to TRBJ1-6; D might be TRBD1 (5 bases). Germline V gene sequence: CDR1 SGHAT, CDR2 FQNNGV. The V end was cut by 3 bases, the J end by 7 bases, with 16 bases between. CDR3 length: 16 residues. Based on the CDR3 plus reference TRBV11-2 and TRBJ1-6, the full variable domain is EAGVAQSPRYKIIEKRQSVAFWCNPISGHATLYWYQQILGQGPKLLIQFQNNGVVDDSQLPKDRFSAERLKGVDSTLKIQPAKLEDSAVYLCASSFTGLQSNSPLHFGNGTRLTVT.

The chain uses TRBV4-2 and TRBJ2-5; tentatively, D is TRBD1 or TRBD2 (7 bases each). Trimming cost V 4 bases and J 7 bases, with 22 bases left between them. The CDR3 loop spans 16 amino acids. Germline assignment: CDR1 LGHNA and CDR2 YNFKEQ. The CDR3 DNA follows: TGTGCCAGCAGCCCGGCAGGCAGGGGGACGGGGGGGACCCAGTACTTC. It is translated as CASSPAGRGTGGTQYF.

The CDR3 sequence is CASSSRNIQETQYF. The CDR3 region has the DNA TGTGCCAGCAGCTCTAGGAATATCCAAGAGACCCAGTACTTC. The V and J genes are TRBV7-9 and TRBJ2-5; D is ambiguous. Per the germline V gene, CDR1 is SEHNR and CDR2 is FQNEAQ (reference sequence). The CDR3 is 14 residues long. Deletions cut 4 bases from V and 1 base from J, with 10 bases between.

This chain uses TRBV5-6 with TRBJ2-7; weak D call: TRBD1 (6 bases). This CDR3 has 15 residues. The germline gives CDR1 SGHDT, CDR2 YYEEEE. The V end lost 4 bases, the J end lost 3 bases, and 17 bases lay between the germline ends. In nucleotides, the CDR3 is TGTGCCAGCAGCCGGCGGTCGGGACACCGCTACGAGCAGTACTTC. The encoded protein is CASSRRSGHRYEQYF.

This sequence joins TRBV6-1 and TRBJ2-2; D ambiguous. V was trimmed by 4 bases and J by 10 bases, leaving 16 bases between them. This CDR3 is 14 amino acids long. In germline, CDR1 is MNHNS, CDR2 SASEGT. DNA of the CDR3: TGTGCCAGCAGTGGATCGGACCAGCATTTGGAGCTGTTTTTT. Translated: CASSGSDQHLELFF.

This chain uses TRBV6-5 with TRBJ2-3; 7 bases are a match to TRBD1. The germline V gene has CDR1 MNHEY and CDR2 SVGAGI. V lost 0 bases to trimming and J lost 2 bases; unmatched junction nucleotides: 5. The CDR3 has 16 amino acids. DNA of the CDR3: TGTGCCAGCAGTTACTCTTGGACAGGTCCCACAGATACGCAGTATTTT. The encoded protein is CASSYSWTGPTDTQYF.

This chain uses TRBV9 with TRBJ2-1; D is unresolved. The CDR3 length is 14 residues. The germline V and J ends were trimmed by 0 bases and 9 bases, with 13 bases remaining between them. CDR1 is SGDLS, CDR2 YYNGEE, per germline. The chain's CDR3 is CASSVGGTPGEQFF. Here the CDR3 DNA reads TGTGCCAGCAGCGTAGGCGGTACCCCTGGTGAGCAGTTCTTC.

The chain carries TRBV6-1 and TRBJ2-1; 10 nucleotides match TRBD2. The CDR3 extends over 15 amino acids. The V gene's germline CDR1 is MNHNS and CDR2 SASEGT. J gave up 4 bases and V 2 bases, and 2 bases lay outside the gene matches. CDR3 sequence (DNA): TGTGCCAGCAGTGAACGACTAGCGGGTTACAATGAGCAGTTCTTC. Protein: CASSERLAGYNEQFF.

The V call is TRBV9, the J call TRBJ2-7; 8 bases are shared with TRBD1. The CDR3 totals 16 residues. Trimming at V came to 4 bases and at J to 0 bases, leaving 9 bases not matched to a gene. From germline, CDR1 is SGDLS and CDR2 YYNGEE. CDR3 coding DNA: TGTGCCAGCAGCCCCTCAGGACAGGGCTTCTCCTACGAGCAGTACTTC. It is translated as CASSPSGQGFSYEQYF.